This T cell receptor (beta chain) comes out of a study of blood T cell repertoires in COVID-19. Overall study context: Samples came from the United States, Italy and Spain, spanning acute and convalescent COVID-19. Sources were T cells, B-cell-depleted T cells, or PBMCs; the material itself was cDNA or gDNA.

CDR1 and CDR2 (germline): LNHDA, SQIVND (reference sequence). V lost 8 bases, J lost 1 base, and 15 bases lay in between. This CDR3 has 14 residues. In the original analysis: How many nucleated cells were present was estimated from reference gene primer amplification. Clones were read by immunoSEQ multiplex PCR, and TCRdb kept only the in-frame ones, dropping some. The V and J calls and clone size are taken from that table; D and trimming were inferred from the DNA. The sample consists of 45,000 or so clones, roughly 82% of them appearing once. This chain uses TRBV19 with TRBJ2-7; D remains ambiguous. This TCR was recovered from a woman aged 55 to 70 with acute or convalescent COVID-19. The sample was peripheral blood. CDR3: CASGHVGQSYEQYF. The CDR3 DNA reads TGTGCCAGTGGGCACGTTGGTCAGTCCTACGAGCAGTACTTC. The full variable domain, its missing parts supplied by reference TRBV19 and TRBJ2-7, is DGGITQSPKYLFRKEGQNVTLSCEQNLNHDAMYWYRQDPGQGLRLIYYSQIVNDFQKGDIAEGYSVSREKKESFPLTVTSAQKNPTAFYLCASGHVGQSYEQYFGPGTRLTVT.